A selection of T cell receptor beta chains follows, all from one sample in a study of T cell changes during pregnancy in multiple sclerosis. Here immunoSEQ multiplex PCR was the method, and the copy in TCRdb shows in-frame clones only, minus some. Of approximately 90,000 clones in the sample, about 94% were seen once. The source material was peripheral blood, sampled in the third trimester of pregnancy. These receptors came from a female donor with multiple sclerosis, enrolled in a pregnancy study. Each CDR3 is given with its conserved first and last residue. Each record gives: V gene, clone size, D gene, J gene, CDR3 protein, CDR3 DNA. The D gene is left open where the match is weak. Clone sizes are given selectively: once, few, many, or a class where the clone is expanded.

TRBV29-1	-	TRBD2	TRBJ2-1	CSVEGTSGRGYNEQFF	TGCAGCGTTGAGGGGACTAGCGGGAGAGGCTACAATGAGCAGTTCTTC
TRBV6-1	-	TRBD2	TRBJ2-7	CASSDDRGAGGYPPYEQYF	TGTGCCAGCAGTGACGACCGGGGGGCGGGAGGTTACCCGCCCTACGAGCAGTACTTC
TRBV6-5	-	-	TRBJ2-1	CASSYSIWGLNEQFF	TGTGCCAGCAGTTACTCGATATGGGGGCTCAATGAGCAGTTCTTC
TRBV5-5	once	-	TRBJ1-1	CASSFGVGTEAFF	TGTGCCAGCAGCTTCGGGGTGGGCACTGAAGCTTTCTTT
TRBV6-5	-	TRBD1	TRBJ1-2	CASSGTDYGYTF	TGTGCCAGCAGTGGGACAGACTATGGCTACACCTTC
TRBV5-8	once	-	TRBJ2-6	CASSFEFGGAGANVLTF	TGTGCCAGCAGCTTCGAGTTCGGGGGAGCTGGGGCCAACGTCCTGACTTTC
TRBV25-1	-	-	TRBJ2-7	CASSDSTYYEQYF	TGTGCCAGCAGTGATAGTACCTACTACGAGCAGTACTTC
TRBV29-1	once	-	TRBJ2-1	CSAPKPGFGNEQFF	TGCAGCGCTCCAAAGCCGGGGTTTGGGAATGAGCAGTTCTTC
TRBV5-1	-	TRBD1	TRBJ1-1	CASSFNMGQKNTEAFF	TGCGCCAGCAGCTTTAACATGGGACAGAAGAACACTGAAGCTTTCTTT
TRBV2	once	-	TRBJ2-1	CASSEARVPGPNEQFF	TGTGCCAGCAGTGAAGCGAGGGTACCCGGCCCCAATGAGCAGTTCTTC
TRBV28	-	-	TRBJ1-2	CASSPVGGWYGYTF	TGTGCCAGCAGCCCCGTAGGGGGATGGTATGGCTACACCTTC
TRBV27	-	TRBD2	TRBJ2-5	CASSPYSQGGETQYF	TGTGCCAGCAGTCCTTACAGTCAGGGAGGGGAGACCCAGTACTTC
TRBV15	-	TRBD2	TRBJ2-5	CATSRQLANTGQETQYF	TGTGCCACCAGCAGACAACTAGCGAACACTGGCCAAGAGACCCAGTACTTC
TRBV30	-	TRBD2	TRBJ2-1	CAWTPLMASGRFNEQFF	TGTGCCTGGACCCCATTGATGGCTAGCGGGAGGTTTAATGAGCAGTTCTTC
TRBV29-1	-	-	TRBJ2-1	CSVRQVNEQFF	TGCAGCGTAAGACAGGTCAATGAGCAGTTCTTC
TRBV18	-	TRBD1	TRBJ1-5	CASSPGTGRRNQPQHF	TGTGCCAGCTCACCCGGGACAGGCCGGCGGAATCAGCCCCAGCATTTT